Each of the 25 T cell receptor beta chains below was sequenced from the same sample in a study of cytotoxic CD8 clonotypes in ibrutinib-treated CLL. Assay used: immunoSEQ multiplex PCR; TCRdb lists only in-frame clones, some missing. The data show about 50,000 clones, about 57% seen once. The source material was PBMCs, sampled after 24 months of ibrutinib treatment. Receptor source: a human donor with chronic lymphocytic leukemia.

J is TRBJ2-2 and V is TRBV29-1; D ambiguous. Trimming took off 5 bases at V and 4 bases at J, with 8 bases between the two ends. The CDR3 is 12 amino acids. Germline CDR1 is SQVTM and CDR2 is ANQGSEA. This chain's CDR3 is CSVPLPTGELFF. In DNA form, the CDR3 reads TGCAGCGTTCCCTTACCCACCGGGGAGCTGTTTTTT.

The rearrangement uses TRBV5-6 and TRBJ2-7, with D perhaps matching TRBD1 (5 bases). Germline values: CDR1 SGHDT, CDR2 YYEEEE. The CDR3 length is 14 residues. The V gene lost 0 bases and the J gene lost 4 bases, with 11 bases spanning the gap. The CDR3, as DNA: TGTGCCAGCAGCTTGGCAGGGCTCGGGTACGAGCAGTACTTC. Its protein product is CASSLAGLGYEQYF.

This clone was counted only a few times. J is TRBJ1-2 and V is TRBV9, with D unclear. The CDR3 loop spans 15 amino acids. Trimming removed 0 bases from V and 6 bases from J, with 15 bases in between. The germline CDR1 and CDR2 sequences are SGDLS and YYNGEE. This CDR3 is CASSVVPGVTDGYTF. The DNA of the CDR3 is TGTGCCAGCAGCGTAGTCCCGGGCGTAACCGATGGCTACACCTTC.

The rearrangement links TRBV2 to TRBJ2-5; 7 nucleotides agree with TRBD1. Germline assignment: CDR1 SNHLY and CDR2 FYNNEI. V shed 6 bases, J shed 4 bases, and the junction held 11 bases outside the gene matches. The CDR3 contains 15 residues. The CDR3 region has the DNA TGTGCCAGCAGCCGAGACAGGGCCGAGGGAGAGACCCAGTACTTC. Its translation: CASSRDRAEGETQYF. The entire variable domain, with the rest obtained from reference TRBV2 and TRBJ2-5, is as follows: EPEVTQTPSHQVTQMGQEVILRCVPISNHLYFYWYRQILGQKVEFLVSFYNNEISEKSEIFDDQFSVERPDGSNFTLKIRSTKLEDSAMYFCASSRDRAEGETQYFGPGTRLLVL.

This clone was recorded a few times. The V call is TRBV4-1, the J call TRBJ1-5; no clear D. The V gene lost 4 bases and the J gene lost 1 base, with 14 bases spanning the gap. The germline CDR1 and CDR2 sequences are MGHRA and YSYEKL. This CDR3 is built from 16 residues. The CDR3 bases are TGCGCCAGCAGCCTCTCTTGGGCGGTCAGCAATCAGCCCCAGCATTTT. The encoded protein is CASSLSWAVSNQPQHF.

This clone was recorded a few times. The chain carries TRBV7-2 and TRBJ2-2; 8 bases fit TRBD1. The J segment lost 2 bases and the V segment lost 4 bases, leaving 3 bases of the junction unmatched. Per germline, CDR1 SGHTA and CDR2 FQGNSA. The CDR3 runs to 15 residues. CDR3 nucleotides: TGTGCCAGCAGCTCCGGGACAGGAAACACCGGGGAGCTGTTTTTT. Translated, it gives CASSSGTGNTGELFF.

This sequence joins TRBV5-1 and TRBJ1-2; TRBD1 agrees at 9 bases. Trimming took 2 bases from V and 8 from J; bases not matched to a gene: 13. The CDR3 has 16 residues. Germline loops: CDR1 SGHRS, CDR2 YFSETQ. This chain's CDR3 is CASSLRPGQGDRGYTF. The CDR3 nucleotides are TGCGCCAGCAGCTTACGACCGGGACAGGGTGACCGGGGCTACACCTTC.

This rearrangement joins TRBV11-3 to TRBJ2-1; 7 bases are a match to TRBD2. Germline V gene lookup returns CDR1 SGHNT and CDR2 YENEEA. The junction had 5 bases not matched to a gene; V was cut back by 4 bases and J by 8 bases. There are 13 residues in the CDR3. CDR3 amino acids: CASSSQRDHEQFF. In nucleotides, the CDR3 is TGTGCCAGCAGCTCACAGCGGGACCATGAGCAGTTCTTC.

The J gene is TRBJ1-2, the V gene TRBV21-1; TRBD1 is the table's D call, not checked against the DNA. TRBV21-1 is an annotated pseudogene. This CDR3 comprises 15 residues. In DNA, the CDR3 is TGTGCCAGCAGCAATAGGACGACAGGGTTCTATGGCTACACCTTC. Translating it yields CASSNRTTGFYGYTF.

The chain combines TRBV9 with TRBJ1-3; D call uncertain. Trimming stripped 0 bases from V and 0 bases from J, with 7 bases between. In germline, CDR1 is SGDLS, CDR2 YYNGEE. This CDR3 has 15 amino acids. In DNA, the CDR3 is TGTGCCAGCAGCGTAGCTGAGGACTCTGGAAACACCATATATTTT. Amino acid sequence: CASSVAEDSGNTIYF.

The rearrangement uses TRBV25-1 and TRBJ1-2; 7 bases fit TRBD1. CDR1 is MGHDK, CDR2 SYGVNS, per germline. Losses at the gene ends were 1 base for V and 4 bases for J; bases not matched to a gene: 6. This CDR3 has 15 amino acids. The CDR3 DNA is TGTGCCAGCAGTGAATCCGGGACAGCTCCCTATGGCTACACCTTC. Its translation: CASSESGTAPYGYTF.

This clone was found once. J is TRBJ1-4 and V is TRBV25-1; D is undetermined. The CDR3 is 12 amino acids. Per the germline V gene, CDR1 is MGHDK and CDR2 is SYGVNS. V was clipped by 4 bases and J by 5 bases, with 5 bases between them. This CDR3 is CASSGQNEKLFF. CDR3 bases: TGTGCCAGCAGTGGCCAAAATGAAAAACTGTTTTTT.

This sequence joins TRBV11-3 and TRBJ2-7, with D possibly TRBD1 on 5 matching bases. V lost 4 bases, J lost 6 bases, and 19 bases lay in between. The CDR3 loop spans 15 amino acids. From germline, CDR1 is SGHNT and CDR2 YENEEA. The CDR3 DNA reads TGTGCCAGCAGCTCCGCGACTGGGGCTCTTGCCGAGCAGTACTTC. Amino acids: CASSSATGALAEQYF.

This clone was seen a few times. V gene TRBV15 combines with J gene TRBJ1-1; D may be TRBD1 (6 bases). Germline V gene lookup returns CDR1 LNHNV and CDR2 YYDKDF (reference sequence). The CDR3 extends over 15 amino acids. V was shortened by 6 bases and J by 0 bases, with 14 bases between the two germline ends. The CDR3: CATREGVDLNTEAFF. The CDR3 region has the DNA TGTGCCACCAGGGAGGGGGTGGATCTGAACACTGAAGCTTTCTTT.

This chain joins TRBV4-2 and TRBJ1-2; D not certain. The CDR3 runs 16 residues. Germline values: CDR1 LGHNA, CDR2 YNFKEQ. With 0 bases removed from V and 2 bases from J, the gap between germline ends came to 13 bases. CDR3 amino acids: CASSQDLRARNYGYTF. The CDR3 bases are TGTGCCAGCAGCCAAGATTTAAGGGCAAGGAACTATGGCTACACCTTC.

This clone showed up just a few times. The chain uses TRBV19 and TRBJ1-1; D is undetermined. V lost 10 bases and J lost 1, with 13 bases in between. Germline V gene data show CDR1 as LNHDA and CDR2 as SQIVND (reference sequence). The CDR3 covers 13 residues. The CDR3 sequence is CATARAGNTEAFF. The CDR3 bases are TGTGCCACCGCCCGGGCGGGGAACACTGAAGCTTTCTTT.

CDR3 loop: CASSLGPIGGNQPQHF. CDR3 nucleotide sequence: TGCGCCAGCAGCTTGGGGCCTATCGGTGGCAATCAGCCCCAGCATTTT. The chain joins TRBV5-1 to TRBJ1-5; no clear D gene. The germline V and J ends were trimmed by 0 bases and 2 bases, with 12 bases remaining between them. This CDR3 spans 16 amino acids. Germline V gene sequence: CDR1 SGHRS, CDR2 YFSETQ.

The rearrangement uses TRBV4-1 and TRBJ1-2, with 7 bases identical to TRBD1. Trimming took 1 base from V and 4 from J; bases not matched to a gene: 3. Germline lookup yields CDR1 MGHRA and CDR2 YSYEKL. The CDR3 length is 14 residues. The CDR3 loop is CASSQAGQVYGYTF. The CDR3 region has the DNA TGCGCCAGCAGCCAAGCCGGACAGGTCTATGGCTACACCTTC.

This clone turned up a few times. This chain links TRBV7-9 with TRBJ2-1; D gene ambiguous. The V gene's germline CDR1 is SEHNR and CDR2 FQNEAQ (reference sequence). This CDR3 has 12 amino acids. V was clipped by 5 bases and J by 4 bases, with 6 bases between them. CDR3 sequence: CASSEQYNEQFF. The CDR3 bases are TGTGCCAGCAGCGAACAGTACAATGAGCAGTTCTTC.

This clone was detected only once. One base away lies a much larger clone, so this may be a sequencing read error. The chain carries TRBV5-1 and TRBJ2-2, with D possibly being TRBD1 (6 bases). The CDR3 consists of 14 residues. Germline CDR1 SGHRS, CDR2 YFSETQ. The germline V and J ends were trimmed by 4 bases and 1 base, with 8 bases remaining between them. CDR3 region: CASSPGQNTGELFF. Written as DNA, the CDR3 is TGCGCCAGCAGCCCGGGACAGAACACCGGGGAGCTGTTTTTT.

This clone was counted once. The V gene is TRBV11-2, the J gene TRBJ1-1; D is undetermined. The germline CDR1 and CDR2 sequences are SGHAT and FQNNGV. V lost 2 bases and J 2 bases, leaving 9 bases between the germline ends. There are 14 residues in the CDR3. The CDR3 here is CASSLSAGNTEAFF. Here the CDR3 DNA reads TGTGCCAGCAGCTTATCGGCAGGTAACACTGAAGCTTTCTTT.

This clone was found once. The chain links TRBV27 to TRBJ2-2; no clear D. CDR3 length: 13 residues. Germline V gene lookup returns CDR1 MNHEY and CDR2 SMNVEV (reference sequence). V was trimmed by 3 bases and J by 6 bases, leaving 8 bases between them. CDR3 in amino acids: CASSFSRAGELFF. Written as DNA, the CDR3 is TGTGCCAGCAGTTTTTCCCGGGCCGGGGAGCTGTTTTTT.

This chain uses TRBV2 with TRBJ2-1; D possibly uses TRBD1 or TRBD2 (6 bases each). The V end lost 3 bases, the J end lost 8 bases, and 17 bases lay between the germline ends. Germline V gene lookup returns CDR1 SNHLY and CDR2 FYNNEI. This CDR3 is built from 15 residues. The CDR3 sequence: CASSDVGGPLDEQFF. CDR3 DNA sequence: TGTGCCAGCAGTGATGTAGGGGGGCCGCTGGATGAGCAGTTCTTC.

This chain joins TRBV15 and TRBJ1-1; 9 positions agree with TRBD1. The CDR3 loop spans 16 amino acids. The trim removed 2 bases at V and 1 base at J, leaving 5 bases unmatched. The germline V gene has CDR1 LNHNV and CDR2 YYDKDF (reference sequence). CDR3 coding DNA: TGTGCCACCAGCAGAACTCCGGGACAGGGGAACACTGAAGCTTTCTTT. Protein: CATSRTPGQGNTEAFF. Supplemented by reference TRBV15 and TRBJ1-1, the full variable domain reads DAMVIQNPRYQVTQFGKPVTLSCSQTLNHNVMYWYQQKSSQAPKLLFHYYDKDFNNEADTPDNFQSRRPNTSFCFLDIRSPGLGDTAMYLCATSRTPGQGNTEAFFGQGTRLTVV.

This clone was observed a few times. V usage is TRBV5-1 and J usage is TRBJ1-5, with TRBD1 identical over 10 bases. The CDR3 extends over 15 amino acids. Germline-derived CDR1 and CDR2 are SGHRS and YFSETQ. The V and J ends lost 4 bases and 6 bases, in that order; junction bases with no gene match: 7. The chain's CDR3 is CASSHQTGGGQPQHF. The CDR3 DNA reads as TGCGCCAGCAGCCATCAGACAGGGGGCGGTCAGCCCCAGCATTTT. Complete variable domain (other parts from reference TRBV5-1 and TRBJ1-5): KAGVTQTPRYLIKTRGQQVTLSCSPISGHRSVSWYQQTPGQGLQFLFEYFSETQRNKGNFPGRFSGRQFSNSRSEMNVSTLELGDSALYLCASSHQTGGGQPQHFGDGTRLSIL.